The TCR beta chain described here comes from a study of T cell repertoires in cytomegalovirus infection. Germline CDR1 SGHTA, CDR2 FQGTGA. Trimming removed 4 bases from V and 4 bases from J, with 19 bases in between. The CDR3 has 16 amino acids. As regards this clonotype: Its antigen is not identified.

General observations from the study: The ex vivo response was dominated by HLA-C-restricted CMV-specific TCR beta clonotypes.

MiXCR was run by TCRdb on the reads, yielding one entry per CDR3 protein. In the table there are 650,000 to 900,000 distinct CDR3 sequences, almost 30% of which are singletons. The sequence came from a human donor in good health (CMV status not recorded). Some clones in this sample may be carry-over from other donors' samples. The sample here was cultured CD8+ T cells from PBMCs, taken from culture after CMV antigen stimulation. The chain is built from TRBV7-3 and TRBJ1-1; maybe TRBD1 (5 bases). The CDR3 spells CASSYAERTRGTEAFF. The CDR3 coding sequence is TGTGCCAGCAGCTATGCCGAGAGGACAAGGGGCACTGAAGCTTTCTTT.